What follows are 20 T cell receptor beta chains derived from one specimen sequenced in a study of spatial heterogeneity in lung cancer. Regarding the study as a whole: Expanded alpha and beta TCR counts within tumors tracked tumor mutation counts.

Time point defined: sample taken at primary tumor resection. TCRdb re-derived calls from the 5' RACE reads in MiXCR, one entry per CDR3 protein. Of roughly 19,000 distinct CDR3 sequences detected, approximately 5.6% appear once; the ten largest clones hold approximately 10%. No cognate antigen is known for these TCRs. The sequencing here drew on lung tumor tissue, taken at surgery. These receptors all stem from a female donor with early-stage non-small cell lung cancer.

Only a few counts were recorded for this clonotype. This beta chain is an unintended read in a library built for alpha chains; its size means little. CDR3: CASSPRRYEQFF. CDR3 in DNA: TGTGCCTCAAGTCCAAGACGGTATGAGCAGTTCTTC. The chain recombines TRBV28 with TRBJ2-1; D unclear. Looked up from germline, CDR1 is MDHEN and CDR2 is SYDVKM. The length of the CDR3 is 12 residues. Trimming stripped 11 bases from V and 8 bases from J, with 16 bases between. Variable domain in full (rest from reference TRBV28 and TRBJ2-1): DVKVTQSSRYLVKRTGEKVFLECVQDMDHENMFWYRQDPGLGLRLIYFSYDVKMKEKGDIPEGYSVSREKKERFSLILESASTNQTSMYLCASSPRRYEQFFGPGTRLTVL.

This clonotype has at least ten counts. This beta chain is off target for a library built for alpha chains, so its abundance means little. CDR3 residues: CASSSIWTGWETQYF. CDR3 sequence (DNA): TGTGCCAGCAGCTCAATCTGGACAGGGTGGGAGACCCAGTACTTC. The V and J genes are TRBV7-9 and TRBJ2-5; 8 bases fit TRBD1. The CDR3 is made up of 15 amino acids. With 4 bases clipped from V and 5 bases from J, the junction kept 9 bases outside the gene matches. Germline loops: CDR1 SEHNR, CDR2 FQNEAQ (reference sequence).

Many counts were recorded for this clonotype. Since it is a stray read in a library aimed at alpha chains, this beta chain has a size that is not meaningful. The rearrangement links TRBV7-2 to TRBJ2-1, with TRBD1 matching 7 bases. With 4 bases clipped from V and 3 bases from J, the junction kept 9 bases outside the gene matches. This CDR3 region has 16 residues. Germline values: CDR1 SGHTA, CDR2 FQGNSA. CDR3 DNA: TGTGCCAGCAGCTCTAGGCCCGGGACAGACTACAATGAGCAGTTCTTC. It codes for CASSSRPGTDYNEQFF.

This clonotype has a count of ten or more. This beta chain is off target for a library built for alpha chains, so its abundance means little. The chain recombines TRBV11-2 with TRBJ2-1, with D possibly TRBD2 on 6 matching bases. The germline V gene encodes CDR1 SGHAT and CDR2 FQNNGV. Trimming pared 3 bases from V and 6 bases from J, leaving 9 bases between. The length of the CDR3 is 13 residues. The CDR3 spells CASSFRGINEQFF. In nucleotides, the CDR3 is TGTGCCAGCAGCTTTCGGGGGATCAATGAGCAGTTCTTC.

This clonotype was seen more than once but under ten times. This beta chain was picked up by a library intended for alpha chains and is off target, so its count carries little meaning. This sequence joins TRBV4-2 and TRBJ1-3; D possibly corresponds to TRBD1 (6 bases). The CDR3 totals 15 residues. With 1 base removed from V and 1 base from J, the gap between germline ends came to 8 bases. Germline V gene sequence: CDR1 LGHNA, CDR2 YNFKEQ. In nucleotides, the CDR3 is TGTGCCAGCAGCCAAGGAGGGGGATCTGGAAACACCATATATTTT. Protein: CASSQGGGSGNTIYF.

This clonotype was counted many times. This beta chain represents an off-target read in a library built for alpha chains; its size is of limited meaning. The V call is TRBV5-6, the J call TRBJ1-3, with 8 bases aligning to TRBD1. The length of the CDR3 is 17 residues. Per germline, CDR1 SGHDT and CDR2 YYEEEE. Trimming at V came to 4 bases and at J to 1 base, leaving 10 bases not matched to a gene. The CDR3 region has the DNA TGTGCCAGCAGCGAACTCATAGGACAGGGTTCTGGAAACACCATATATTTT. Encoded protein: CASSELIGQGSGNTIYF.

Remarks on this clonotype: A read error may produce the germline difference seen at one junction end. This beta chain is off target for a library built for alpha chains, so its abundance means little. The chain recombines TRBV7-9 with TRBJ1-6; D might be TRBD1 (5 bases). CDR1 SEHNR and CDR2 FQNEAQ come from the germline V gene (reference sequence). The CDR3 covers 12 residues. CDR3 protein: CASSQGSSTLHF. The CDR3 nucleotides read TGTGCCAGCAGCCAGGGATCTTCAACCCTCCACTTT.

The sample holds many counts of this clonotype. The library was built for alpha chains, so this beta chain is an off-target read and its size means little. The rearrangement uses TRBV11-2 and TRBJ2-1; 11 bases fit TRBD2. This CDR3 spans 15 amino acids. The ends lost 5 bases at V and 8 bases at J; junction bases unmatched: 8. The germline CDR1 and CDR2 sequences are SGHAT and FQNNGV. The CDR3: CASSQTSGSFHEQFF. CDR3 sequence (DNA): TGTGCCAGCAGCCAAACTAGCGGGAGTTTCCATGAGCAGTTCTTC.

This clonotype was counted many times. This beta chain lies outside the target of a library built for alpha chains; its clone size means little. As DNA, the CDR3 is TGCAGTGCCATTAGCGGGAGGAACTACGAGCAGTACTTC. As protein: CSAISGRNYEQYF. The rearrangement links TRBV20-1 to TRBJ2-7; 10 bases fit TRBD2. Germline lookup yields CDR1 DFQATT and CDR2 SNEGSKA (reference sequence). V was clipped by 6 bases and J by 3 bases; unmatched bases: 5. The length of the CDR3 is 13 residues.

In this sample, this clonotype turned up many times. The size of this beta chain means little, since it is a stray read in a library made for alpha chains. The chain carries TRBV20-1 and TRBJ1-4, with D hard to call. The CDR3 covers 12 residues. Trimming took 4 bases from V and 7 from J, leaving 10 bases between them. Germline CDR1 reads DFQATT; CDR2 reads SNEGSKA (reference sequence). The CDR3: CSATQGGEKLFF. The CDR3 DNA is TGCAGTGCTACCCAAGGTGGTGAAAAACTGTTTTTT.

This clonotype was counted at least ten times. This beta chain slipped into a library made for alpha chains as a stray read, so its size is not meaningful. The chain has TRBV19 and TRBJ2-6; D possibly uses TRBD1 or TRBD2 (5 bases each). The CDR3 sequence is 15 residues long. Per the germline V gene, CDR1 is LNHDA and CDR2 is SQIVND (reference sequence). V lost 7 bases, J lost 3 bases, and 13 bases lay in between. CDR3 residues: CASTPEGRGANVLTF. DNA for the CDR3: TGTGCCAGTACCCCAGAGGGGCGTGGGGCCAACGTCCTGACTTTC.

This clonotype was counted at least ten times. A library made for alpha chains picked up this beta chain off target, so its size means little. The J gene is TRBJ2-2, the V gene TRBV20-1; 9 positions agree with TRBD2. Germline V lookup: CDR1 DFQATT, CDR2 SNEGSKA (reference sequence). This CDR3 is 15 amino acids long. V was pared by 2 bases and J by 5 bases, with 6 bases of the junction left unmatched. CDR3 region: CSARKLAGVTGELFF. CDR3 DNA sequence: TGCAGTGCTAGAAAGTTAGCGGGAGTGACCGGGGAGCTGTTTTTT.

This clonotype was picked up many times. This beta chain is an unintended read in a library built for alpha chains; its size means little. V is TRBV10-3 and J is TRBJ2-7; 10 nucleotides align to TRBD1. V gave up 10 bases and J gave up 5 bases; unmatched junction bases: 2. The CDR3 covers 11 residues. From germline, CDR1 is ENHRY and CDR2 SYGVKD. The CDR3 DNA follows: TGTGCCACCGGGACAGGGGACGAGCAGTACTTC. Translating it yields CATGTGDEQYF.

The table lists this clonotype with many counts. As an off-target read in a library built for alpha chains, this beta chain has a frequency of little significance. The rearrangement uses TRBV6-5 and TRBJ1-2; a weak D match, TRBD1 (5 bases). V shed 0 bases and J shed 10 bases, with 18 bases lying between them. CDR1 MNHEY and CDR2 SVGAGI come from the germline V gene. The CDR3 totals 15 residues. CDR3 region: CASSYSSSQGLDYTF. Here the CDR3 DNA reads TGTGCCAGCAGTTACTCGAGTTCCCAGGGTCTAGACTACACCTTC.

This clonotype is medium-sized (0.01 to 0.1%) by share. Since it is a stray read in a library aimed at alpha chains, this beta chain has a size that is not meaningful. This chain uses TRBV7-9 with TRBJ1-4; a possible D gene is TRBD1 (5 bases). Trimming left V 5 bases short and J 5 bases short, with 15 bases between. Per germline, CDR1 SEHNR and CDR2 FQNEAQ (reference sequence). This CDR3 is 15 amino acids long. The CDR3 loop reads CASSLNRDLNEKLFF. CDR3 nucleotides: TGTGCCAGCAGCCTAAACCGGGACTTGAATGAAAAACTGTTTTTT.

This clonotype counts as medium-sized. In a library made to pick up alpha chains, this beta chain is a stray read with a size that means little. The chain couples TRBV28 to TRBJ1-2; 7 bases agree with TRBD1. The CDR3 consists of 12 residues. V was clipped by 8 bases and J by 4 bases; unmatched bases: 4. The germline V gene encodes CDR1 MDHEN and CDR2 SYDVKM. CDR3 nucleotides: TGTGCCAGCTCCGGGACAGTCTATGGCTACACCTTC. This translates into CASSGTVYGYTF.

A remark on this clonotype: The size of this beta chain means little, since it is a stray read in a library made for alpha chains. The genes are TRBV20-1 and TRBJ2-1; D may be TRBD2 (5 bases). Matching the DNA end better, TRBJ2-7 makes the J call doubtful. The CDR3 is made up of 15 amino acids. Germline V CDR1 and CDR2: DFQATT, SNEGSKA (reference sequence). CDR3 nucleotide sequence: TGCAGTGCTAGAGATTCCAGCGGACGCGCCAATGAGCAGTACTTC. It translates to CSARDSSGRANEQYF.

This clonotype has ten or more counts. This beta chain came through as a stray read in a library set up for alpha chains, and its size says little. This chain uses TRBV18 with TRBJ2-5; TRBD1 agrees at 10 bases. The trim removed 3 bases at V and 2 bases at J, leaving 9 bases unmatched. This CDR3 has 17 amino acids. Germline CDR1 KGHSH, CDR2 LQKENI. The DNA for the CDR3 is TGTGCCAGCTCACCCGACAGGGGGCGGTATCCGCAAGAGACCCAGTACTTC. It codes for CASSPDRGRYPQETQYF.

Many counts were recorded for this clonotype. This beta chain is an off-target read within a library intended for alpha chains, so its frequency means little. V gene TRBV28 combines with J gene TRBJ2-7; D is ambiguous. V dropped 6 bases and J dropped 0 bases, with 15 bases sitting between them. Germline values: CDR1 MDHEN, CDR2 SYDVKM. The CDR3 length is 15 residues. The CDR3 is CASSRPALTSYEQYF. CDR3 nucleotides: TGTGCCAGCAGCCGCCCGGCACTAACCTCCTACGAGCAGTACTTC.

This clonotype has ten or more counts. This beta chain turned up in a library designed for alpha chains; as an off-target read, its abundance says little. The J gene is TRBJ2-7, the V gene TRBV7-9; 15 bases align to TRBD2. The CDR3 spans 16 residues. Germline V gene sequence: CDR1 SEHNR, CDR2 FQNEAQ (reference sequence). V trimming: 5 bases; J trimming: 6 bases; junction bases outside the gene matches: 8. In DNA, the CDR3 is TGTGCCAGCAGCGCCCCCCGGGGACTAGCGGGAGGCGAGCAGTACTTC. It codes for CASSAPRGLAGGEQYF.